Listed below are T cell receptor beta chains from one sample, sequenced in a study of blood T cell repertoires in COVID-19. Assay used: immunoSEQ multiplex PCR; TCRdb lists only in-frame clones, some missing. This table has 80,000 to 95,000 clones, about 80% appearing once. Input material: peripheral blood. The receptor set was obtained from a woman between 45 and 65 years old with acute or convalescent COVID-19. Both conserved end residues are part of each CDR3. D genes are given only for firm matches. A clone size is listed for some rows: how often the clone was seen (once, few, many), or a class if it is expanded.

cdr3_nt | cdr3_aa | j_call | d_call | clone_size | v_call
TGTGCCAGCAGTTCCGGGCAGGGTCGGGAGCAGTACTTC | CASSSGQGREQYF | TRBJ2-7 | NA | NA | TRBV27
TGTGCCAGCAGCTTAGGTCGTGAAGTGCTACGGGAGCAGTACTTC | CASSLGREVLREQYF | TRBJ2-7 | NA | NA | TRBV11-2
TGTGCCAGCAGCCTGGGAGGGGCTGGCAATCAGCCCCAGCATTTT | CASSLGGAGNQPQHF | TRBJ1-5 | NA | NA | TRBV7-6
TGTGCCTGGAGCACCAAACGGGGCGAGCAGTACTTC | CAWSTKRGEQYF | TRBJ2-7 | NA | NA | TRBV30
TGTGCCAGCAGCCTCTACGGGACAGCTGGAAACACCATATATTTT | CASSLYGTAGNTIYF | TRBJ1-3 | TRBD1 | NA | TRBV7-2
TGCGCCAGCAGGGGACTAGAACAGTACTTC | CASRGLEQYF | TRBJ2-5 | TRBD2 | NA | TRBV10-2
TGTGCCAGTAAGGGAGCTGGAAACACCATATATTTT | CASKGAGNTIYF | TRBJ1-3 | NA | NA | TRBV2
TGTGCCAGCAGCCATGGGGACAGGGGAACAGATACGCAGTATTTT | CASSHGDRGTDTQYF | TRBJ2-3 | TRBD1 | few | TRBV11-2
TGTGCCAGCACCCTGAGCAGGGAAGACCAGCCCCAGCATTTT | CASTLSREDQPQHF | TRBJ1-5 | NA | NA | TRBV28
TGCGCCAGCAGCCTGGGACAGGGCGACTATGGCTACACCTTC | CASSLGQGDYGYTF | TRBJ1-2 | TRBD1 | few | TRBV5-1
TGTGCCAGCAGCCGTACTAGCGGGGCCTACGAGCAGTACTTC | CASSRTSGAYEQYF | TRBJ2-7 | TRBD2 | NA | TRBV7-2